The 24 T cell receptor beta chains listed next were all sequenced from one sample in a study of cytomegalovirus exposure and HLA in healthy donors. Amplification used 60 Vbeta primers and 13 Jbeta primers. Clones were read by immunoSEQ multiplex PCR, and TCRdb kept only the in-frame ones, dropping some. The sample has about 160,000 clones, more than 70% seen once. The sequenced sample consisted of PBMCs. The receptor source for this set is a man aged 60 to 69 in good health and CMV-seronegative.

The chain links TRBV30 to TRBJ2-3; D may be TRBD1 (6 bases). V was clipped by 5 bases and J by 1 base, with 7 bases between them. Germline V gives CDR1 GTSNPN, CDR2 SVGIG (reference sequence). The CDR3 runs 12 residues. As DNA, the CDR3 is TGTGCCTGGGCAGGGGGCACAGATACGCAGTATTTT. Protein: CAWAGGTDTQYF.

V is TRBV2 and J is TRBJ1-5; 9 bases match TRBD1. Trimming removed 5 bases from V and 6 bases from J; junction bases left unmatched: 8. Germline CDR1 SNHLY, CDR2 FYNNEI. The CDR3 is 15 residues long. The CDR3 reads CASSPTGGSRQPQHF. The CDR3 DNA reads TGTGCCAGCAGTCCGACAGGGGGTAGTCGTCAGCCCCAGCATTTT.

Here the CDR3 reads CASSSWTDVSYEQYF. The CDR3 bases are TGTGCCAGCAGTTCCTGGACAGACGTGTCCTACGAGCAGTACTTC. The V and J genes are TRBV27 and TRBJ2-7; D is possibly TRBD1 (6 bases). CDR3 length equals 15 residues. The V end lost 4 bases, the J end lost 1 base, and 14 bases lay between the germline ends. Germline V gene lookup returns CDR1 MNHEY and CDR2 SMNVEV (reference sequence).

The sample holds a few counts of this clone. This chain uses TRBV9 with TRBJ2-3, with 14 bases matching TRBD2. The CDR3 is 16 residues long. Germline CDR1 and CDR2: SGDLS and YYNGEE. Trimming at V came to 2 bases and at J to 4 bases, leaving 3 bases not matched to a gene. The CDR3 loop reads CASSVGTSGSSDTQYF. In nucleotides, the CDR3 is TGTGCCAGCAGCGTCGGGACTAGCGGGAGCTCAGATACGCAGTATTTT.

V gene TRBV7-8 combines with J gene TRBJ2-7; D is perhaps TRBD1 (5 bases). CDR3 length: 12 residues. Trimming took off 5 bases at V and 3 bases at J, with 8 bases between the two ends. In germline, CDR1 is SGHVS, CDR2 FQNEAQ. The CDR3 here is CASSPTDYEQYF. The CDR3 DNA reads TGTGCCAGCAGCCCGACAGACTACGAGCAGTACTTC.

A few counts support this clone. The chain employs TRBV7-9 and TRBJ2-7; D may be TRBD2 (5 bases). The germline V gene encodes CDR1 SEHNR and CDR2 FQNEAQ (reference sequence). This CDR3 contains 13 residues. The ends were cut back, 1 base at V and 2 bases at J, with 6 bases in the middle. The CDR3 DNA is TGTGCCAGCAGCTTAGTCGGGGCCTACGAGCAGTACTTC. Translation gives CASSLVGAYEQYF. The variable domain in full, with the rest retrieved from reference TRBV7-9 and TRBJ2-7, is DTGVSQNPRHKITKRGQNVTFRCDPISEHNRLYWYRQTLGQGPEFLTYFQNEAQLEKSRLLSDRFSAERPKGSFSTLEIQRTEQGDSAMYLCASSLVGAYEQYFGPGTRLTVT.

Here the CDR3 DNA reads TGTGCCAGCACCGGGACAGGGGGTATCGGGGAGCTGTTTTTT. Protein: CASTGTGGIGELFF. This chain joins TRBV2 and TRBJ2-2; 11 bases align to TRBD1. The CDR3 loop spans 14 amino acids. J lost 7 bases, V lost 7 bases, and 5 bases had no gene match. Germline CDR1 reads SNHLY; CDR2 reads FYNNEI. Variable domain in full (rest from reference TRBV2 and TRBJ2-2): EPEVTQTPSHQVTQMGQEVILRCVPISNHLYFYWYRQILGQKVEFLVSFYNNEISEKSEIFDDQFSVERPDGSNFTLKIRSTKLEDSAMYFCASTGTGGIGELFFGEGSRLTVL.

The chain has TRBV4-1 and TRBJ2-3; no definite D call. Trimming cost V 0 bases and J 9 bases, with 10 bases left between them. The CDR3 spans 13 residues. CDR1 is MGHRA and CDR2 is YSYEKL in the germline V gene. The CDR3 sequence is CASSQEPWPTQYF. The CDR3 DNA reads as TGCGCCAGCAGCCAAGAACCCTGGCCGACGCAGTATTTT.

The CDR3: CASSLSTGNYGYTF. For the CDR3, the DNA is TGCGCCAGCAGCTTGTCGACGGGGAACTATGGCTACACCTTC. The V and J genes are TRBV5-1 and TRBJ1-2; D call uncertain. Germline CDR1 reads SGHRS; CDR2 reads YFSETQ. The CDR3 is 14 amino acids. Trimming cost V 1 base and J 2 bases, with 9 bases left between them.

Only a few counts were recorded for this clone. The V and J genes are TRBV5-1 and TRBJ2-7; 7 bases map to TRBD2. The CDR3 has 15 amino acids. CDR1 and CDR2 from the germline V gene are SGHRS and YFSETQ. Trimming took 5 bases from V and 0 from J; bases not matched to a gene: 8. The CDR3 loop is CASSPTSDYSYEQYF. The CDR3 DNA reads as TGCGCCAGCAGTCCAACTAGCGACTACTCCTACGAGCAGTACTTC. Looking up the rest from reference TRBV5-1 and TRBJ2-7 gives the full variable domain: KAGVTQTPRYLIKTRGQQVTLSCSPISGHRSVSWYQQTPGQGLQFLFEYFSETQRNKGNFPGRFSGRQFSNSRSEMNVSTLELGDSALYLCASSPTSDYSYEQYFGPGTRLTVT.

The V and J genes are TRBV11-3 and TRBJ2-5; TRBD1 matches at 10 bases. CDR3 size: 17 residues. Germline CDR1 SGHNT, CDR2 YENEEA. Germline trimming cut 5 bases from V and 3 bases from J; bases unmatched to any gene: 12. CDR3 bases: TGTGCCAGCAGCCAGAGACCGGGGACAGGGGAAAAAGAGACCCAGTACTTC. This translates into CASSQRPGTGEKETQYF.

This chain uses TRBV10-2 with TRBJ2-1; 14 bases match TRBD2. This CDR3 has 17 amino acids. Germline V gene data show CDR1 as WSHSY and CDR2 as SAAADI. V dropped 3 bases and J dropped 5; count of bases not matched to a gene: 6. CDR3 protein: CASSDRPGLAGDNEQFF. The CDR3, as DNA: TGCGCCAGCAGTGACCGGCCGGGACTAGCGGGAGACAATGAGCAGTTCTTC.

In nucleotides, the CDR3 is TGCAGCGCCGGGGGGCCCCAAACAGAGACCCAGTACTTC. The encoded protein is CSAGGPQTETQYF. The chain couples TRBV29-1 to TRBJ2-5, with a tentative D call TRBD2 (7 bases). Looked up from germline, CDR1 is SQVTM and CDR2 is ANQGSEA. The CDR3 length is 13 residues. The V and J ends lost 7 bases and 4 bases respectively, with 16 bases between them.

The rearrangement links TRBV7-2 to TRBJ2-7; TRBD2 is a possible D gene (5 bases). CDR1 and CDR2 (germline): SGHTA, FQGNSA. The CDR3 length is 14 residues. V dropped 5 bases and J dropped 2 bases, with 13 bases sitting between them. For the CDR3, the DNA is TGTGCCAGCAGCCTCACGGACTCCCCCTACGAGCAGTACTTC. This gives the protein CASSLTDSPYEQYF.

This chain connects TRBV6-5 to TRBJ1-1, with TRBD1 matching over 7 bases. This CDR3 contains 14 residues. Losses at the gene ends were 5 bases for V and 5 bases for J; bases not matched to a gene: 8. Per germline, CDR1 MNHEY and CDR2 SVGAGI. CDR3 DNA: TGTGCCAGCAGTGATGGACAGGTGAGGACTGAAGCTTTCTTT. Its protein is CASSDGQVRTEAFF.

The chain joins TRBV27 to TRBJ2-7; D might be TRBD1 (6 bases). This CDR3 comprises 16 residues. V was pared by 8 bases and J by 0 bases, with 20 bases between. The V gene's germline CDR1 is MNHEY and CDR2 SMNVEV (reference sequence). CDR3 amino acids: CASAQTGTFDSYEQYF. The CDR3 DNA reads TGTGCCAGCGCCCAGACCGGGACATTCGACTCCTACGAGCAGTACTTC.

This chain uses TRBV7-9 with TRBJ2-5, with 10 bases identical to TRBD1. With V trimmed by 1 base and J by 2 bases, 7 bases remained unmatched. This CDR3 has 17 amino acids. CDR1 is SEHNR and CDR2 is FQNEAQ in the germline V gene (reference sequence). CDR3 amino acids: CASSLVGQGPLQETQYF. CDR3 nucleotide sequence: TGTGCCAGCAGCTTAGTGGGACAGGGGCCCCTACAAGAGACCCAGTACTTC.

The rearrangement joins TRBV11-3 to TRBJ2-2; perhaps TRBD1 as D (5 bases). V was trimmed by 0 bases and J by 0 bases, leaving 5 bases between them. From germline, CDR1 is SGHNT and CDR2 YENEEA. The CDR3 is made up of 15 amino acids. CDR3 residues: CASSLDRANTGELFF. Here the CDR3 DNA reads TGTGCCAGCAGCTTAGACAGGGCGAACACCGGGGAGCTGTTTTTT. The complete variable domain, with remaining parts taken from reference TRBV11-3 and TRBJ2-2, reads EAGVVQSPRYKIIEKKQPVAFWCNPISGHNTLYWYLQNLGQGPELLIRYENEEAVDDSQLPKDRFSAERLKGVDSTLKIQPAELGDSAVYLCASSLDRANTGELFFGEGSRLTVL.

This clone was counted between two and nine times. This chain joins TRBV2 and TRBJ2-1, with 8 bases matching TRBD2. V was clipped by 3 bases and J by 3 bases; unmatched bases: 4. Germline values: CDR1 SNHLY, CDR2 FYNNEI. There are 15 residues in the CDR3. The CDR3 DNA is TGTGCCAGCAGTGACATAGCGGGGCTCTACAATGAGCAGTTCTTC. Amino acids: CASSDIAGLYNEQFF.

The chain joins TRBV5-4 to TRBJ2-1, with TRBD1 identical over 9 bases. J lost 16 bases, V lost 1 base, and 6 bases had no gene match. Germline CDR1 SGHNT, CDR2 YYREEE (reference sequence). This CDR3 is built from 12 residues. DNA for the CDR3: TGTGCCAGCAGCTTGTCCGGACAGGGGCCTTTCTTC. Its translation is CASSLSGQGPFF.

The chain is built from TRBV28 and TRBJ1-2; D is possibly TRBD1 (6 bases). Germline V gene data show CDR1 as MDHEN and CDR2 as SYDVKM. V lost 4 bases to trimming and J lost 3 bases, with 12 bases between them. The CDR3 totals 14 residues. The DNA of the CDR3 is TGTGCCAGCAGTTACGGTCAGGGGTACTATGGCTACACCTTC. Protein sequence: CASSYGQGYYGYTF.

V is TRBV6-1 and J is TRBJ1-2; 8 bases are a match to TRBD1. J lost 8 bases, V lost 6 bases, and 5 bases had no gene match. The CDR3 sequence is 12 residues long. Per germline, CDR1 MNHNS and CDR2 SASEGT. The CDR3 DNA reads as TGTGCCAGCAGCTTGACAGGGGTCGGCTACACCTTC. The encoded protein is CASSLTGVGYTF.

CDR3 sequence: CASSQTLAGGPNEQFF. The CDR3 DNA is TGTGCCAGCAGTCAAACCCTAGCGGGAGGGCCCAATGAGCAGTTCTTC. The rearrangement uses TRBV27 and TRBJ2-1; 12 nucleotides align to TRBD2. CDR1 MNHEY and CDR2 SMNVEV come from the germline V gene (reference sequence). V was clipped by 5 bases and J by 6 bases; unmatched bases: 8. The CDR3 length is 16 residues.

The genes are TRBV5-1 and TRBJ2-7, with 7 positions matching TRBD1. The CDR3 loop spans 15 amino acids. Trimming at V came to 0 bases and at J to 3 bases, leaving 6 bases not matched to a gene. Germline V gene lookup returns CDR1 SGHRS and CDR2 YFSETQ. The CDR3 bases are TGCGCCAGCAGCTTGGAGGCAGGGGGAAACTACGAGCAGTACTTC. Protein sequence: CASSLEAGGNYEQYF.